These 3 T cell receptor beta chains share one sample of origin, sequenced in a study of cytomegalovirus exposure and HLA in healthy donors. Both 60 Vbeta primers and 13 Jbeta primers went into the PCR. Clones were sequenced by immunoSEQ multiplex PCR, and TCRdb holds only the in-frame ones, with some missing. Of about 210,000 clones listed, about 85% are singletons. What was sequenced was PBMCs. These receptors were taken from a woman aged 45-60 years in good health and CMV-seropositive.

The chain has TRBV30 and TRBJ2-7; the D is unclear. The CDR3 consists of 13 residues. Germline V lookup: CDR1 GTSNPN, CDR2 SVGIG (reference sequence). V dropped 0 bases and J dropped 4 bases, with 10 bases sitting between them. The CDR3 reads CAWSVRHLYEQYF. The CDR3 DNA reads TGTGCCTGGAGTGTACGACACTTATACGAGCAGTACTTC.

V and J are TRBV27 and TRBJ1-1, with 7 bases identical to TRBD1. The CDR3 spans 18 residues. Germline loops: CDR1 MNHEY, CDR2 SMNVEV (reference sequence). V gave up 4 bases and J gave up 4 bases; unmatched junction bases: 18. The CDR3 spells CASSSLGVGGSGSTEAFF. The CDR3 bases are TGTGCCAGCAGTTCGTTGGGTGTAGGGGGCTCTGGATCCACTGAAGCTTTCTTT.

This chain links TRBV4-1 with TRBJ2-3; D perhaps matches TRBD2 (5 bases). The CDR3 contains 15 residues. Trimming took off 0 bases at V and 0 bases at J, with 7 bases between the two ends. The germline CDR1 and CDR2 sequences are MGHRA and YSYEKL. The CDR3 nucleotides read TGCGCCAGCAGCCAAGATATAGCGAGCACAGATACGCAGTATTTT. Protein sequence: CASSQDIASTDTQYF.